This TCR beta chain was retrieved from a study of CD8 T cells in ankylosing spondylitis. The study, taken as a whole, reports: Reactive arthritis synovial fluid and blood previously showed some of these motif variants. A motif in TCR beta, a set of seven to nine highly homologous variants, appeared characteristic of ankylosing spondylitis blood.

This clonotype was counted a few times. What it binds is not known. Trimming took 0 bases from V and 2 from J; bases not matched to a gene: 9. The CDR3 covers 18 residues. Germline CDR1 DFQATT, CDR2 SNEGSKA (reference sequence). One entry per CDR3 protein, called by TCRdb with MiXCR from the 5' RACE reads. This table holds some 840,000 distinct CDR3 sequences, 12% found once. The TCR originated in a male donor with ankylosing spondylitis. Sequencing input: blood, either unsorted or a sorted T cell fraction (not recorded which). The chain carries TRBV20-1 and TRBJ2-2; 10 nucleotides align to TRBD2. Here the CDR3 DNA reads TGCAGTGCTAGAGATCGCGCTAGCGGGAGCCCAAACACCGGGGAGCTGTTTTTT. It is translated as CSARDRASGSPNTGELFF.